Listed below are T cell receptor beta chains from one sample, sequenced in a study of OX40 agonist ivuxolimab in advanced cancers. TCRdb keeps only in-frame clones here, not all; method: immunoSEQ multiplex PCR. The sample has about 64,000 clones, roughly nine tenths seen once. The starting material was CD4+ or CD8+ T cells sorted from blood, obtained in a trial of the OX40 agonist ivuxolimab. The receptors were gathered from an adult with an advanced solid tumor such as melanoma, head and neck, liver or kidney cancer. The CDR3 runs from the conserved cysteine through the conserved F or W. A D gene is named only where the DNA matches it firmly. Clone size is shown for a subset of rows, as once, few, many or a class of expanded clone.

d_call j_call clone_size v_call cdr3_length cdr3_aa cdr3_nt
NA TRBJ2-7 NA TRBV4-1 14 CASSQGGPSYEQYF TGCGCCAGCAGCCAGGGTGGGCCCTCCTACGAGCAGTACTTC
TRBD2 TRBJ2-5 NA TRBV7-2 15 CASSYTSGSRETQYF TGTGCCAGCAGCTATACTAGCGGGAGCAGAGAGACCCAGTACTTC
TRBD1 TRBJ1-2 NA TRBV28 13 CASSLRGLGGYTF TGTGCCAGCAGTTTAAGGGGGCTTGGTGGCTACACCTTC
NA TRBJ2-7 NA TRBV4-2 15 CASSQLTDVYYEQYF TGTGCCAGCAGCCAGCTGACAGACGTATACTACGAGCAGTACTTC
TRBD2 TRBJ2-1 NA TRBV27 16 CASSKASGVSYNEQFF TGTGCCAGCAGCAAAGCTAGCGGGGTCTCCTACAATGAGCAGTTCTTC
NA TRBJ2-7 NA TRBV7-9 14 CASSGGGGKNEQYF TGTGCCAGCAGCGGAGGTGGGGGAAAAAACGAGCAGTACTTC
NA TRBJ1-4 once TRBV7-9 15 CASSLDPVVNEKLFF TGTGCCAGCAGCTTAGACCCCGTGGTTAATGAAAAACTGTTTTTT
NA TRBJ1-2 NA TRBV2 12 CASSDLGSGYTF TGTGCCAGCAGTGACCTTGGTTCTGGCTACACCTTC
TRBD2 TRBJ2-7 NA TRBV2 15 CASRRTSGSSYEQYF TGTGCCAGCAGGAGGACTAGCGGGTCCTCCTACGAGCAGTACTTC
TRBD2 TRBJ2-3 once TRBV4-1 14 CASSRGTSVDTQYF TGCGCCAGCAGCCGAGGGACTAGCGTGGATACGCAGTATTTT
NA TRBJ2-7 NA TRBV5-6 14 CASSFFQNSYEQYF TGTGCCAGCAGCTTTTTTCAGAACTCCTACGAGCAGTACTTC
NA TRBJ1-2 NA TRBV5-1 14 CASSLTTSDYGYTF TGCGCCAGCAGCTTAACTACGTCCGACTATGGCTACACCTTC
NA TRBJ2-3 NA TRBV27 14 CASSFGQATDTQYF TGTGCCAGCAGTTTCGGGCAGGCCACAGATACGCAGTATTTT
TRBD2 TRBJ2-7 NA TRBV7-2 14 CASSSLAGGFEQYF TGTGCCAGCAGCTCCCTAGCGGGAGGTTTCGAGCAGTACTTC
NA TRBJ1-5 NA TRBV29-1 13 CSVAAGVNQPQHF TGCAGCGTTGCTGCGGGGGTAAATCAGCCCCAGCATTTT
NA TRBJ1-1 NA TRBV18 16 CASSPRDWEVNTEAFF TGTGCCAGCTCCCCCAGGGACTGGGAAGTGAACACTGAAGCTTTCTTT
NA TRBJ1-1 NA TRBV19 13 CASSGRVNTEAFF TGTGCCAGTAGTGGCCGGGTGAACACTGAAGCTTTCTTT
NA TRBJ2-5 NA TRBV27 14 CASRYRGGQETQYF TGTGCCAGCAGATACAGGGGGGGTCAAGAGACCCAGTACTTC
NA TRBJ1-1 NA TRBV19 16 CASILGKGGYKAEAFF TGTGCCAGTATCCTAGGGAAGGGAGGGTACAAGGCTGAAGCTTTCTTT
TRBD1 TRBJ1-5 few TRBV5-1 14 CASSLTGGRQPQHF TGCGCCAGCAGCTTAACAGGGGGCAGGCAGCCCCAGCATTTT
NA TRBJ2-1 NA TRBV6-5 14 CASGRVAEYNEQFF TGTGCCAGCGGCCGGGTAGCGGAGTACAATGAGCAGTTCTTC
NA TRBJ2-2 NA TRBV6-6 14 CASKRGTDTGELFF TGTGCCAGCAAACGCGGGACTGACACCGGGGAGCTGTTTTTT
NA TRBJ2-2 NA TRBV28 12 CASSPNTGELFF TGTGCCAGCAGTCCAAACACCGGGGAGCTGTTTTTT
TRBD1 TRBJ1-1 NA TRBV18 15 CASSPVQGANTEAFF TGTGCCAGCTCACCCGTACAGGGGGCAAACACTGAAGCTTTCTTT
TRBD2 TRBJ2-1 few TRBV7-9 16 CASSLTLAGLYNEQFF TGTGCCAGCAGCTTAACGCTAGCGGGCCTTTACAATGAGCAGTTCTTC
TRBD2 TRBJ2-1 NA TRBV2 15 CASSFGLAGHNEQFF TGTGCCAGCAGTTTCGGCCTAGCGGGACACAATGAGCAGTTCTTC
NA TRBJ1-1 NA TRBV7-3 15 CASSLTGSENTEAFF TGTGCCAGCAGCTTAACGGGGTCCGAGAACACTGAAGCTTTCTTT
NA TRBJ1-1 NA TRBV28 12 CASSSLPLEAFF TGTGCCAGCAGTTCCCTCCCCCTTGAAGCTTTCTTT
NA TRBJ2-7 NA TRBV5-6 13 CASSAGKLAGQYF TGTGCCAGCAGCGCGGGGAAACTAGCTGGGCAGTACTTC
NA TRBJ2-7 NA TRBV29-1 11 CSVDLGSEQYF TGCAGCGTTGATCTGGGTAGCGAGCAGTACTTC
NA TRBJ2-2 NA TRBV30 14 CAWSGLALTGELFF TGTGCCTGGAGTGGCCTAGCGCTCACCGGGGAGCTGTTTTTT
NA TRBJ1-1 NA TRBV2 13 CASRGEGSTEAFF TGTGCCAGCAGGGGGGAGGGGTCCACTGAAGCTTTCTTT
NA TRBJ1-5 NA TRBV27 12 CASSLIGQPQHF TGTGCCAGCAGTTTAATTGGTCAGCCCCAGCATTTT
NA TRBJ2-1 NA TRBV2 14 CASSALATYNEQFF TGTGCCAGCAGTGCGCTAGCGACATACAATGAGCAGTTCTTC
NA TRBJ2-4 NA TRBV7-2 18 CASSSSRVWDSRGDIQYF TGTGCCAGCAGTTCCTCTCGGGTCTGGGACAGCCGGGGGGACATTCAGTACTTC
NA TRBJ2-2 NA TRBV21-1 19 CASSKNRDRAAVRTGELFF TGTGCCAGCAGCAAAAACCGGGACAGGGCGGCCGTTCGGACCGGGGAGCTGTTTTTT